The 7 T cell receptor beta chains in this list originate from one sample, sequenced in a study of T cells in narcolepsy. Assay: immunoSEQ multiplex PCR; the TCRdb copy retains only in-frame clones and omits some. The sample includes about 20,000 clones, 75% to 85% of them seen just once. The sequenced sample consisted of memory (CD45RA-) CD4+ T cells from blood. Every receptor here comes from a human donor in good health.

V gene TRBV9 combines with J gene TRBJ2-2; the D is unclear. This CDR3 has 14 amino acids. V lost 3 bases to trimming and J lost 5 bases, with 11 bases between them. Germline lookup yields CDR1 SGDLS and CDR2 YYNGEE. DNA of the CDR3: TGTGCCAGCAGCGCCGGGTTGAGGACCGGGGAGCTGTTTTTT. It codes for CASSAGLRTGELFF. Full variable domain (remainder filled in from reference TRBV9 and TRBJ2-2): DSGVTQTPKHLITATGQRVTLRCSPRSGDLSVYWYQQSLDQGLQFLIQYYNGEERAKGNILERFSAQQFPDLHSELNLSSLELGDSALYFCASSAGLRTGELFFGEGSRLTVL.

The CDR3 coding sequence is TGTGCCAGCGTCAAGGGGGTAGGGGCCAACGTCCTGACTTTC. This encodes CASVKGVGANVLTF. This chain connects TRBV5-6 to TRBJ2-6, with D tentatively TRBD1 (6 bases). V lost 7 bases, J lost 4 bases, and 12 bases lay in between. Germline V gives CDR1 SGHDT, CDR2 YYEEEE. CDR3 length: 14 residues.

The V gene is TRBV5-1, the J gene TRBJ1-1; D is undetermined. V lost 0 bases to trimming and J lost 7 bases, with 7 bases between them. In germline, CDR1 is SGHRS, CDR2 YFSETQ. The CDR3 sequence is 12 residues long. The CDR3 loop is CASSLDGIEAFF. CDR3 in DNA: TGCGCCAGCAGCTTGGACGGGATTGAAGCTTTCTTT.

V is TRBV11-2 and J is TRBJ2-1, with TRBD2 as a possible D gene (6 bases). There are 14 residues in the CDR3. Germline CDR1 reads SGHAT; CDR2 reads FQNNGV. V was cut by 0 bases and J by 9 bases, with 12 bases left in between. The CDR3 is CASSLDAPSVEQFF. In DNA, the CDR3 is TGTGCCAGCAGCTTAGATGCGCCTAGCGTTGAGCAGTTCTTC.

The chain joins TRBV4-2 to TRBJ1-5; maybe TRBD1 (5 bases). Trimming took 0 bases from V and 5 from J, leaving 8 bases between them. In germline, CDR1 is LGHNA, CDR2 YNFKEQ. The CDR3 is 14 amino acids. The CDR3, as DNA: TGTGCCAGCAGCCAAGAACTCAGGGATCAGCCCCAGCATTTT. Amino acid sequence: CASSQELRDQPQHF.

This clone is a singleton in its sample. The V gene is TRBV7-8, the J gene TRBJ2-1; the match to TRBD2 covers 8 bases. The CDR3 is made up of 14 amino acids. V shed 5 bases and J 5 bases; nucleotides not matched to a gene: 5. CDR1 SGHVS and CDR2 FQNEAQ come from the germline V gene. DNA for the CDR3: TGTGCCAGCAGCCCCGGGGGGGCCGACAATGAGCAGTTCTTC. Encoded protein: CASSPGGADNEQFF.

The V and J genes are TRBV4-2 and TRBJ1-2, with 9 positions matching TRBD1. V gave up 1 base and J gave up 8 bases; unmatched junction bases: 5. The CDR3 extends over 14 amino acids. The germline V gene encodes CDR1 LGHNA and CDR2 YNFKEQ. The CDR3 sequence: CASSQAGQGRGYTF. In DNA, the CDR3 is TGTGCCAGCAGCCAAGCGGGACAGGGCCGCGGCTACACCTTC.